This section outlines one TCR beta chain sequence together with its context. One end of the junction varies from germline; a read error may be responsible. This entry is derived from a study of cytomegalovirus exposure and HLA in healthy donors. The germline V gene has CDR1 LNHDA and CDR2 SQIVND (reference sequence). This CDR3 spans 15 amino acids. Primers included in the PCR were 60 Vbeta and 13 Jbeta primers. Using immunoSEQ multiplex PCR, the repertoire was profiled, and TCRdb retains in-frame clones only, with some absent. The specimen's table records some 52,000 clones. The chain recombines TRBV19 with TRBJ1-1; D remains ambiguous. Sequencing was done on a sample of PBMCs. The clonotype originates from a woman in her sixties in good health and CMV-seropositive. CDR3 bases: TGTGCCAGTAGTATAGGGGCCAATACGAACACTGAAGATTTCTTT. Its translation is CASSIGANTNTEDFF.